This T cell receptor beta chain was sequenced during a study of blood T cell repertoires in COVID-19. On the study more broadly: COVID-19 samples collected from the United States, Italy and Spain covered acute and convalescent phases. PBMCs, B-cell-depleted T cells, or T cells provided the cDNA or gDNA that made up the material.

The assay was immunoSEQ multiplex PCR, and TCRdb's table has in-frame clones only and misses some. The sample gives roughly 230,000 clones, 83% of which show up once; roughly 8.7% is in the top ten. The germline gives CDR1 SQVTM, CDR2 ANQGSEA. With 4 bases clipped from V and 5 bases from J, the junction kept 9 bases outside the gene matches. The CDR3 totals 17 residues. The genes are TRBV29-1 and TRBJ2-1, with TRBD2 matching over 15 bases. The receptor was isolated from a man in his forties with active or convalescent COVID-19. Sequenced material: peripheral blood. CDR3 region: CSVAGLAGGPVDNEQFF. DNA of the CDR3: TGCAGCGTTGCAGGACTAGCGGGAGGGCCAGTAGACAATGAGCAGTTCTTC.